The rows below give T cell receptor beta chains drawn from one sample of a study of blood T cell repertoires in COVID-19. Assay: immunoSEQ multiplex PCR; the TCRdb copy retains only in-frame clones and omits some. The table has tens of thousands of clones, 75% to 95% seen once; the top ten hold around 3%. Sequencing was performed on peripheral blood. These receptors were obtained from a man in his forties or fifties with acute or convalescent COVID-19. Each CDR3 is given with its conserved first and last residue. A D gene is named only where the DNA matches it firmly. Clone size is stated in some rows and not others, as once, few, many or a class when expanded.

>TRBJ2-5|TRBV5-4|TRBD1|-
TGTGCCAGCAGCCCGACAGGGGTCGGAAAGACCCAGTACTTC
CASSPTGVGKTQYF
>TRBJ2-7|TRBV9|TRBD2|-
TGTGCCAGCAGCGTAGCTGCGGGGGGATCCTACGAGCAGTACTTC
CASSVAAGGSYEQYF
>TRBJ2-1|TRBV2|-|-
TGTGCCAGCAGGACAAGCTACAATGAGCAGTTCTTC
CASRTSYNEQFF
>TRBJ1-1|TRBV27|-|-
TGTGCCAGCAGTTTAACGGTGAACACTGAAGCTTTCTTT
CASSLTVNTEAFF
>TRBJ1-2|TRBV6-5|-|-
TGTGCCAGCAGTTACCGCCAGGACAGTGTGGATGGCTACACCTTC
CASSYRQDSVDGYTF
>TRBJ1-2|TRBV11-2|-|-
TGTGCCAGCAGCTTAGGCGCTAACTATGGCTACACCTTC
CASSLGANYGYTF
>TRBJ2-7|TRBV5-1|-|-
TGCGCCAGCAGCACCCCGCTCGGCGAGCAGTACTTC
CASSTPLGEQYF
>TRBJ1-6|TRBV6-5|-|-
TGTGCCAGCAGTCCTCAGGGATTAGAAAATTCACCCCTCCACTTT
CASSPQGLENSPLHF
>TRBJ1-2|TRBV5-6|-|-
TGTGCCAGCAGCTTGAAAGTATACAGACACCCCTATGGCTACACCTTC
CASSLKVYRHPYGYTF
>TRBJ2-1|TRBV18|TRBD2|-
TGTGCCAGCTCACCGGGACTAGAGAATGAGCAGTTCTTC
CASSPGLENEQFF
>TRBJ2-2|TRBV19|TRBD1|-
TGTGCCAGCCTGGGACAGGGGAACACCGGGGAGCTGTTTTTT
CASLGQGNTGELFF
>TRBJ1-1|TRBV6-5|-|-
TGTGCCAGCAGTAAGAGAGGAATGAACACTGAAGCTTTCTTT
CASSKRGMNTEAFF
>TRBJ2-3|TRBV10-1|TRBD2|-
TGCGCCAGCAGTGCCCCGGGACTAGCGGGGAGCACAGATACGCAGTATTTT
CASSAPGLAGSTDTQYF
>TRBJ1-2|TRBV7-3|-|-
TGTGCCAGCAGCTTAAATCCGGGAAGTAATGGCTACACCTTC
CASSLNPGSNGYTF
>TRBJ2-1|TRBV7-8|-|once
TGTGCCAGCAGCTTAGATCACGGGAAGGACAATGAGCAGTTCTTC
CASSLDHGKDNEQFF
>TRBJ2-2|TRBV19|-|-
TGTGCCAGTAGGAGACAGCCGAACACCGGGGAGCTGTTTTTT
CASRRQPNTGELFF
>TRBJ2-3|TRBV19|-|-
TGTGCCAGTAGTGGCCCCGGGGTGGGCACAGATACGCAGTATTTT
CASSGPGVGTDTQYF
>TRBJ1-2|TRBV5-5|-|-
TGTGCCAGCAGCAGAGCTGTGGGGGGTTATGGCTACACCTTC
CASSRAVGGYGYTF
>TRBJ2-7|TRBV30|-|-
TGTGCCTGGAGTTCCCGGGTCCTTCGGAACGAGCAGTACTTC
CAWSSRVLRNEQYF
>TRBJ2-4|TRBV19|TRBD1|-
TGTGCCAGTAGTATAAACACAGGGGCAAAATCGGCCAAAAACATTCAGTACTTC
CASSINTGAKSAKNIQYF
>TRBJ1-6|TRBV19|-|-
TGTGCCAGTAGTATATTGAGACAGGCCGTCGATAATTCGGCCCTCCACTTT
CASSILRQAVDNSALHF
>TRBJ1-1|TRBV10-3|TRBD1|-
TGTGCCATCAGTCGGGACAGGGGAACTGAAGCTTTCTTT
CAISRDRGTEAFF